This TCR beta chain emerged from a study of OX40 agonist ivuxolimab in advanced cancers. For the study at large: The group had a mean age of about 65 years, ranged from about 20 to 79, and was roughly 80% male.

Measured with immunoSEQ multiplex PCR; TCRdb has only the in-frame clones, and not every one. Of about 80,000 clones detected, 80% to 90% appear once; the ten largest clones hold 1.9%. The CDR3 consists of 14 residues. Germline CDR1 and CDR2: MDHEN and SYDVKM. V dropped 4 bases and J dropped 1; count of bases not matched to a gene: 3. The TCR sequence derives from an adult with an advanced solid tumor such as melanoma, head and neck, liver or kidney cancer. The sample here was CD4+ or CD8+ T cells sorted from blood, taken in a trial of the OX40 agonist ivuxolimab. The chain links TRBV28 to TRBJ2-5; TRBD2 aligns across 7 bases. CDR3 amino acids: CASSSGTTQETQYF. CDR3 in DNA: TGTGCCAGCAGTTCCGGGACTACCCAAGAGACCCAGTACTTC.